This T cell receptor beta chain was obtained from a study of Graves' ophthalmopathy and Graves' hyperthyroidism. Study observations and caveats: Most expanded clonotypes from thyroid (those above 0.001 frequency) were also found in blood.

Disease in donors with ophthalmopathy had moderate-to-severe activity, CAS ≥3, NOSPECS ≥4 and under 3 months' duration. Researchers turned away patients with other autoimmune diseases, uncontrolled infections, pregnancy or lactation. The authors diagnosed from clinical symptoms, serum thyroxine, TRAb, thyroid ultrasound and orbital computed tomography. RNA transcripts were the source from which TCR beta CDR3 regions were amplified. First-round RT-PCR with HTBI primers preceded a second-round multiplex PCR. TCRdb processed the multiplex PCR reads anew with MiXCR; each CDR3 protein has one entry. Among 360,000 or so distinct CDR3 sequences listed, 18% were seen once. CDR1 and CDR2 (germline): MNHEY, SMNVEV (reference sequence). V was trimmed by 6 bases and J by 1 base, leaving 13 bases between them. The CDR3 is made up of 15 amino acids. Concerning this clonotype: What it binds is unknown.

The receptor comes from a woman in her late teens or twenties with Graves' ophthalmopathy. V and J are TRBV27 and TRBJ1-5; D not resolved. Sequenced input: peripheral blood. CDR3 coding DNA: TGTGCCAGCAGGTACTCACCATCCAGCAATCAGCCCCAGCATTTT. Residues: CASRYSPSSNQPQHF.